The rows below give T cell receptor beta chains drawn from one sample of a study of T cell responses to AZD1222 COVID-19 vaccine. The method was immunoSEQ multiplex PCR; TCRdb's version includes in-frame clones alone and lacks a portion of them. The sample lists hundreds of thousands of clones, more than 85% seen once, with roughly 0.99% in the top ten. The sample consisted of peripheral blood, taken on day 0 of MenACWY control vaccination. These receptors were obtained from an adult in good health. The conserved cysteine and the conserved F or W are not part of the CDR3 here. Rows may omit the clone size; those that give it use once, few, many or a size class.

TRBV12-3/TRBV12-4	.	TRBJ1-5	ASSRGQNQPQH
TRBV15	.	TRBJ2-5	ATSTGHPGRETQY
TRBV3-1/TRBV3-2	.	TRBJ2-7	ASSPRQGRGEQY
TRBV6-5	.	TRBJ1-3	ASRVDRGKGNTIY
TRBV6-5	once	TRBJ2-5	ASSSTRDSQETQY
TRBV19	.	TRBJ1-4	ASNRGQGPTNEKLF
TRBV9	.	TRBJ1-2	ASTLDRGVAYGYT
TRBV7-3	once	TRBJ1-2	ASSPTPLGGYT
TRBV6-5	.	TRBJ1-2	ASSQGQSYT
TRBV4-2	.	TRBJ1-4	ASSQGIQGGEKLF
TRBV7-9	.	TRBJ1-4	ASSLQAPKELF
TRBV3-1/TRBV3-2	.	TRBJ1-2	ASSQSRGYT
TRBV5-3	.	TRBJ2-7	ARSLELARAKDEQY
TRBV19	.	TRBJ1-3	ASSIREGTNTIY
TRBV11-2	.	TRBJ1-2	ASSPGGGYT
TRBV6-5	.	TRBJ2-7	ASSTGGYEQY
TRBV28	few	TRBJ1-5	ASSLFRTGVNQPQH
TRBV28	.	TRBJ2-2	ASTSGGRNTGELF
TRBV9	.	TRBJ2-3	ASSALGGGSTDTQY
TRBV11-2	.	TRBJ2-7	ASSLGGSSYEQY
TRBV20-1	.	TRBJ2-7	SASEGLPVYEQY
TRBV12-3/TRBV12-4	.	TRBJ1-2	ASSLFGKYGYT
TRBV11-3	.	TRBJ1-4	ASSLVQGSKKLF
TRBV25-1	once	TRBJ2-7	ASSDTSQSYEQY
TRBV27	.	TRBJ1-2	ASWTGGAYGYT
TRBV6-5	.	TRBJ1-2	ASRGTDYGYT
TRBV3-1/TRBV3-2	once	TRBJ1-2	ASSQGSGTPFGYT
TRBV18	.	TRBJ1-2	ASSPQSSSYGYT
TRBV5-1	.	TRBJ1-2	ASSRTGYDGYT
TRBV5-5	.	TRBJ2-2	ASSWDRGGRELF
TRBV12-5	.	TRBJ1-6	ASGLTTGMNSPLH
TRBV6-5	.	TRBJ1-1	ASRLMRPTEAF
TRBV7-9	.	TRBJ1-2	ASSPGTGYYGYT
TRBV2	.	TRBJ1-5	ASRGRQSTSNQPQH
TRBV18	once	TRBJ2-3	ASSPPTSGALTDTQY
TRBV7-2	once	TRBJ1-1	ASSFLIEAF
TRBV7-2	.	TRBJ2-3	ASSLMGRGSTDTQY
TRBV11-2	once	TRBJ2-7	ASSPGLTGEQY
TRBV11-3	once	TRBJ1-1	ASSAGPSAEAF
TRBV7-2	.	TRBJ1-2	ASSPFLTGDGGYT
TRBV6-2/TRBV6-3	.	TRBJ1-6	ASSYALPGRNNSPLH